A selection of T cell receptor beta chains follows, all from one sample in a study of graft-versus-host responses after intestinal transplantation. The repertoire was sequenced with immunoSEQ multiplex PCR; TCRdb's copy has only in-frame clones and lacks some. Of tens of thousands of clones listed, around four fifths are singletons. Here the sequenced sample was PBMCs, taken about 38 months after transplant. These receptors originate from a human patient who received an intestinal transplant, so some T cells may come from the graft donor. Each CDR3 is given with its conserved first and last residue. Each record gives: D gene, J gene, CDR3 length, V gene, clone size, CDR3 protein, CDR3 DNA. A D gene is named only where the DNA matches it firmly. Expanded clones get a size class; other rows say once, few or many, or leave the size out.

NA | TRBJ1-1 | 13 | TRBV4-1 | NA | CASSLNGLRPAFF | TGCGCCAGCAGCCTCAACGGCCTCCGTCCAGCTTTCTTT
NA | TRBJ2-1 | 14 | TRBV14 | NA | CASSQTRTYNEQFF | TGTGCCAGCAGCCAAACCCGGACCTACAATGAGCAGTTCTTC
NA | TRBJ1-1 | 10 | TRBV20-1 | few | CSARSTEAFF | TGCAGTGCTAGAAGCACTGAAGCTTTCTTT
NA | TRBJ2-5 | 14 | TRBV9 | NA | CASSFDQGKETQYF | TGTGCCAGCAGCTTTGATCAGGGGAAAGAGACCCAGTACTTC
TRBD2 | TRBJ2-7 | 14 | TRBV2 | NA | CASTERGLEYEQYF | TGTGCCAGCACCGAAAGGGGACTAGAATACGAGCAGTACTTC
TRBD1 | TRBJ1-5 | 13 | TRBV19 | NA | CASSRGTDQPQHF | TGTGCCAGTAGTAGGGGGACAGATCAGCCCCAGCATTTT
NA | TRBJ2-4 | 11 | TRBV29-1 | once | CSVEHRSIQYF | TGCAGCGTTGAACATAGGAGCATTCAGTACTTC
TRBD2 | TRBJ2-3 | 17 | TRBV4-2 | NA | CASSLSGGVAGTDTQYF | TGTGCCAGCAGCCTTAGCGGGGGGGTCGCTGGCACAGATACGCAGTATTTT
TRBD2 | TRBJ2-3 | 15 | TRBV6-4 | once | CASSPGLAGSDTQYF | TGTGCCAGCAGTCCTGGACTAGCGGGATCAGATACGCAGTATTTT
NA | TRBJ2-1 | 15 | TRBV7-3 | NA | CASSPDGSNYNEQFF | TGTGCCAGCAGCCCGGACGGTTCCAACTACAATGAGCAGTTCTTC
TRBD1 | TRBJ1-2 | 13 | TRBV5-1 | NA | CASSVGTGDGYTF | TGCGCCAGCAGCGTCGGGACAGGGGATGGCTACACCTTC
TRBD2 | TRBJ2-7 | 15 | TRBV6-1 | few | CASSEASGGAYEQYF | TGTGCCAGCAGTGAAGCTAGCGGGGGGGCCTACGAGCAGTACTTC
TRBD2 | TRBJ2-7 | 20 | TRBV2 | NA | CASSDRGLGTSGRATYEQYF | TGTGCCAGCAGTGATCGGGGATTAGGGACTAGCGGGAGGGCTACCTACGAGCAGTACTTC
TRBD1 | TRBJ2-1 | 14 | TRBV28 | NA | CASSLGTVYNEQFF | TGTGCCAGCAGCCTTGGGACAGTTTACAATGAGCAGTTCTTC
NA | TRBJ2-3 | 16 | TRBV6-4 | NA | CASSDSKGGGTDTQYF | TGTGCCAGCAGTGACTCGAAGGGCGGGGGCACAGATACGCAGTATTTT
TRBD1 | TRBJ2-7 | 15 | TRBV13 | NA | CASSSFRGQGLEQYF | TGTGCCAGCAGCTCATTTAGGGGACAGGGGCTCGAGCAGTACTTC
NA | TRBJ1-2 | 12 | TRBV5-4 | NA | CASTEGNYGYTF | TGTGCCAGCACCGAGGGTAACTATGGCTACACCTTC
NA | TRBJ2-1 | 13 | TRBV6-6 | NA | CASSPDRYNEQFF | TGTGCCAGCAGCCCCGACAGGTACAATGAGCAGTTCTTC
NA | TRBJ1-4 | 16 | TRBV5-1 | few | CASSLSGIATNEKLFF | TGCGCCAGCAGCCTGTCCGGGATTGCAACTAATGAAAAACTGTTTTTT
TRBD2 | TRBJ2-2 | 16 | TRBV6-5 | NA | CASSFTGLAGAGELFF | TGTGCCAGCAGTTTCACGGGACTAGCGGGGGCCGGGGAGCTGTTTTTT